The source of this T cell receptor (beta chain) is a study of T cells in Graves' hyperthyroidism and ophthalmopathy. Across the whole study: Before treatment of any kind, peripheral blood was taken at initial diagnosis. Study-level points and caveats: Within blood appeared most thyroid clonotypes that had expanded above 0.001.

Newly diagnosed hyperthyroidism patients aged 18 to 65 years had disease lasting under 2 months. Exclusion of patients followed from uncontrolled infection, other autoimmune disease, pregnancy or lactation. The CDR3 has 15 residues. Germline CDR1 and CDR2: PRHDT and FYEKMQ (reference sequence). V lost 1 base, J lost 4 bases, and 5 bases stayed unmatched. There are many counts of this clonotype. What it binds is unknown. Amplified TCR beta CDR3 regions came from RNA transcripts. Researchers ran a first-round RT-PCR on the TCR CDR3 using the HTBI primer set. TCRdb analysed the multiplex PCR reads with MiXCR anew, one entry per CDR3 protein. This table holds a few hundred thousand distinct CDR3 sequences, around 20% found once.

Sequencing input: blood. The TCR was taken from a man aged 18 to 29 with Graves' hyperthyroidism. This chain links TRBV13 with TRBJ1-2; 8 bases fit TRBD1. The CDR3 DNA is TGTGCCAGCAGCTTAGCCCCAGGGGGCATCTATGGCTACACCTTC. It translates to CASSLAPGGIYGYTF.